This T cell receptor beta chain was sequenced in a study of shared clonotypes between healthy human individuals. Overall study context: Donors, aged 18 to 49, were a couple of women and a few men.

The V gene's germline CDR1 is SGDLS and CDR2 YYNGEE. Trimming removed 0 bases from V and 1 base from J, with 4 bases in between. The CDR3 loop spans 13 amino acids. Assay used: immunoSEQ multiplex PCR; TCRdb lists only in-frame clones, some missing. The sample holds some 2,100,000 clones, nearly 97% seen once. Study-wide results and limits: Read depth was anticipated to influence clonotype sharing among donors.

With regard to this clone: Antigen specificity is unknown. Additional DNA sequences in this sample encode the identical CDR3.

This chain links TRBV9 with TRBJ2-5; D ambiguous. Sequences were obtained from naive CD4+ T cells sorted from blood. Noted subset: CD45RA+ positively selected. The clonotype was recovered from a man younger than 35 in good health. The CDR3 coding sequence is TGTGCCAGCAGCGTAGGTCTCCAAGAGACCCAGTACTTC. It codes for CASSVGLQETQYF.